Below, 29 T cell receptor beta chains from the same sample are listed, as sequenced in a study of blood T cell repertoires in COVID-19. Sequencing was performed with immunoSEQ multiplex PCR; in TCRdb, only in-frame clones are kept and a portion is missing. The sample yields about 250,000 clones, about four fifths seen once. Sequencing was done on a sample of peripheral blood. The receptors here all came from a woman in her 70s with acute or convalescent COVID-19.

Only one count was recorded for this clone. The V gene is TRBV10-1, the J gene TRBJ2-3, with 9 bases that match TRBD1. This CDR3 is built from 14 residues. Germline CDR1 WNHNN, CDR2 SYGVQD (reference sequence). V shed 0 bases, J shed 8 bases, and the junction held 3 bases outside the gene matches. The CDR3, as DNA: TGCGCCAGCAGTGAGTCGGGACAGGGCCTTACGCAGTATTTT. Translation: CASSESGQGLTQYF.

This chain connects TRBV6-6 to TRBJ1-5; D is ambiguous. The CDR3 length is 13 residues. Germline assignment: CDR1 MNHNY and CDR2 SVGAGI (reference sequence). Trimming stripped 6 bases from V and 4 bases from J, with 10 bases between. For the CDR3, the DNA is TGTGCCAGCAGCCCCACGGGGAATCAGCCCCAGCATTTT. It is translated as CASSPTGNQPQHF.

The chain joins TRBV5-1 to TRBJ2-3; 14 positions agree with TRBD2. The CDR3 is made up of 16 amino acids. From germline, CDR1 is SGHRS and CDR2 YFSETQ. Losses at the gene ends were 5 bases for V and 5 bases for J; bases not matched to a gene: 7. CDR3 region: CASRSTSGGAVDTQYF. Here the CDR3 DNA reads TGCGCCAGCAGGTCGACTAGCGGGGGGGCGGTAGATACGCAGTATTTT.

This chain uses TRBV28 with TRBJ2-3; tentatively, D is TRBD1 (6 bases). Germline CDR1 and CDR2: MDHEN and SYDVKM. This CDR3 region has 12 residues. The CDR3 sequence: CATQGSTDTQYF. In DNA form, the CDR3 reads TGTGCAACCCAGGGGAGCACAGATACGCAGTATTTT.

The CDR3 loop reads CASSQLADTQYF. In DNA form, the CDR3 reads TGTGCCAGCAGCCAACTAGCAGATACGCAGTATTTT. This chain links TRBV7-8 with TRBJ2-3, with D possibly being TRBD2 (5 bases). This CDR3 comprises 12 residues. The germline V gene has CDR1 SGHVS and CDR2 FQNEAQ. Deletions cut 5 bases from V and 4 bases from J, with 7 bases between.

The chain is built from TRBV2 and TRBJ1-2; perhaps TRBD1 as D (6 bases). The ends were cut back, 2 bases at V and 5 bases at J, with 18 bases in the middle. Germline V gives CDR1 SNHLY, CDR2 FYNNEI. CDR3 length: 16 amino acids. Here the CDR3 reads CASSETVRTGPYGYTF. The CDR3 nucleotides are TGTGCCAGCAGTGAAACTGTTCGTACAGGGCCATATGGCTACACCTTC. Looking up the rest from reference TRBV2 and TRBJ1-2 gives the full variable domain: EPEVTQTPSHQVTQMGQEVILRCVPISNHLYFYWYRQILGQKVEFLVSFYNNEISEKSEIFDDQFSVERPDGSNFTLKIRSTKLEDSAMYFCASSETVRTGPYGYTFGSGTRLTVV.

This chain links TRBV7-2 with TRBJ1-5; D not certain. CDR3 length: 14 amino acids. Trimming took 5 bases from V and 7 from J, leaving 15 bases between them. Germline V gene lookup returns CDR1 SGHTA and CDR2 FQGNSA. The CDR3 DNA sequence: TGTGCCAGCAGCCGTGTGGGGAGGAACCAGCCCCAGCATTTT. As protein: CASSRVGRNQPQHF.

This clone was seen a few times. The chain is built from TRBV4-3 and TRBJ1-3; TRBD1 might be the D (6 bases). The CDR3 spans 17 residues. Germline CDR1 LGHNA, CDR2 YSLEER. V lost 3 bases and J lost 0, with 15 bases in between. CDR3 region: CASSQMAQGFSGNTIYF. In nucleotides, the CDR3 is TGCGCCAGCAGCCAGATGGCTCAGGGGTTCTCTGGAAACACCATATATTTT.

The chain joins TRBV5-1 to TRBJ2-2; TRBD1 aligns across 11 bases. This CDR3 comprises 18 residues. Germline V gene lookup returns CDR1 SGHRS and CDR2 YFSETQ. V dropped 0 bases and J dropped 6; count of bases not matched to a gene: 10. The CDR3 region is CASSLARGQGVGAGELFF. The CDR3 region has the DNA TGCGCCAGCAGCTTGGCCCGGGGACAGGGGGTAGGAGCCGGGGAGCTGTTTTTT.

Notes on this clone: At the DNA level, this CDR3 is encoded by other sequences in the same sample as well. This chain links TRBV30 with TRBJ1-3; D unresolved. Germline V lookup: CDR1 GTSNPN, CDR2 SVGIG (reference sequence). V lost 4 bases, J lost 0 bases, and 4 bases lay in between. The CDR3 is 12 residues long. The CDR3 DNA reads TGTGCCTGGACAGGCTCTGGAAACACCATATATTTT. Translating it yields CAWTGSGNTIYF.

This clone has just a few counts. This rearrangement joins TRBV5-1 to TRBJ1-4; unclear D gene. Germline CDR1 is SGHRS and CDR2 is YFSETQ. The CDR3 contains 15 residues. The V gene lost 0 bases and the J gene lost 3 bases, with 9 bases spanning the gap. DNA for the CDR3: TGCGCCAGCAGCTTGGCCGGGGTGGCTAATGAAAAACTGTTTTTT. Protein: CASSLAGVANEKLFF.

The chain uses TRBV29-1 and TRBJ1-1, with a weak D call TRBD1 (5 bases). The germline V gene encodes CDR1 SQVTM and CDR2 ANQGSEA. The V end lost 4 bases, the J end lost 0 bases, and 9 bases lay between the germline ends. The CDR3 contains 13 residues. The CDR3 is CSVVSRVNTEAFF. The CDR3 region has the DNA TGCAGCGTTGTTAGCAGGGTGAACACTGAAGCTTTCTTT.

This chain joins TRBV4-1 and TRBJ2-7; TRBD1 aligns across 7 bases. V lost 4 bases, J lost 4 bases, and 10 bases stayed unmatched. CDR3 size: 15 residues. Germline V lookup: CDR1 MGHRA, CDR2 YSYEKL. The CDR3 nucleotides are TGCGCCAGCAGCCTGAGACAGGGATCTCCTTACGAGCAGTACTTC. It codes for CASSLRQGSPYEQYF.

The rearrangement uses TRBV7-9 and TRBJ2-7; D is ambiguous. Germline V gene sequence: CDR1 SEHNR, CDR2 FQNEAQ (reference sequence). The CDR3 has 12 amino acids. Between the trimmed V and J ends, which lost 3 bases and 1 base, there was a span of 4 bases. For the CDR3, the DNA is TGTGCCAGCAGCTTTCAGTCCTACGAGCAGTACTTC. Amino acid sequence: CASSFQSYEQYF.

The chain is built from TRBV15 and TRBJ1-2, with D unresolved. Germline CDR1 and CDR2: LNHNV and YYDKDF (reference sequence). The germline V and J ends were trimmed by 0 bases and 4 bases, with 9 bases remaining between them. The CDR3 is made up of 14 amino acids. CDR3 in DNA: TGTGCCACCAGCAGAGAGTGGAGTTCCTATGGCTACACCTTC. This translates into CATSREWSSYGYTF.

The V gene is TRBV15, the J gene TRBJ1-1, with TRBD1 as a possible D gene (5 bases). The CDR3 covers 15 residues. Looked up from germline, CDR1 is LNHNV and CDR2 is YYDKDF (reference sequence). Deletions cut 3 bases from V and 0 bases from J, with 11 bases between. The CDR3: CATSRSGGMNTEAFF. The DNA of the CDR3 is TGTGCCACCAGCAGGAGCGGGGGAATGAACACTGAAGCTTTCTTT.

This chain joins TRBV29-1 and TRBJ1-2; 8 bases fit TRBD1. The CDR3 contains 12 residues. J was trimmed by 4 bases and V by 6 bases; bases with no gene match: 4. The germline CDR1 and CDR2 sequences are SQVTM and ANQGSEA. The DNA for the CDR3 is TGCAGCGTATCTGACAGGGGCTATGGCTACACCTTC. Encoded protein: CSVSDRGYGYTF.

The J gene is TRBJ1-6, the V gene TRBV6-1; TRBD1 aligns across 7 bases. V lost 5 bases to trimming and J lost 10 bases; unmatched junction nucleotides: 11. The CDR3 has 15 amino acids. Germline CDR1 is MNHNS and CDR2 is SASEGT. Here the CDR3 reads CASSLGQDSGSPLHF. As DNA, the CDR3 is TGTGCCAGCAGTCTAGGACAGGACTCGGGGTCACCCCTCCACTTT.

This clone was seen a few times. J is TRBJ2-7 and V is TRBV6-5; 7 bases fit TRBD2. J lost 3 bases, V lost 6 bases, and 5 bases had no gene match. Germline V gene data show CDR1 as MNHEY and CDR2 as SVGAGI. The CDR3 is 13 amino acids. The CDR3 DNA is TGTGCCAGCAGGAGCGGACTAGACTACGAGCAGTACTTC. This encodes CASRSGLDYEQYF.

This clone was counted only a few times. This CDR3 is CASSVGARGTGELFF. The CDR3, as DNA: TGTGCCAGCAGCGTAGGGGCAAGGGGTACCGGGGAGCTGTTTTTT. The chain links TRBV9 to TRBJ2-2; D perhaps matches TRBD1 (5 bases). This CDR3 contains 15 residues. Looked up from germline, CDR1 is SGDLS and CDR2 is YYNGEE. Between the trimmed V and J ends, which lost 0 bases and 5 bases, there was a span of 11 bases.

The rearrangement links TRBV5-1 to TRBJ1-4, with 8 bases lining up with TRBD1. In germline, CDR1 is SGHRS, CDR2 YFSETQ. The length of the CDR3 is 14 residues. V lost 2 bases and J lost 7; bases outside the gene matches: 4. CDR3 nucleotides: TGCGCCAGCAGCTTCGGACAGGGAGGTGAAAAACTGTTTTTT. Translated, it gives CASSFGQGGEKLFF.

The rearrangement joins TRBV7-2 to TRBJ2-3; D not certain. V was clipped by 3 bases and J by 0 bases, with 10 bases between them. The CDR3 extends over 15 amino acids. Germline CDR1 SGHTA, CDR2 FQGNSA. The CDR3 reads CASSFPTSSTDTQYF. The CDR3 DNA follows: TGTGCCAGCAGCTTTCCAACATCTAGCACAGATACGCAGTATTTT.

The V and J genes are TRBV7-9 and TRBJ2-1, with D tentatively TRBD1 (7 bases). The CDR3 sequence is 16 residues long. The V end lost 2 bases, the J end lost 8 bases, and 19 bases lay between the germline ends. Germline assignment: CDR1 SEHNR and CDR2 FQNEAQ (reference sequence). The CDR3 sequence is CASSLNGQGGIDEQFF. For the CDR3, the DNA is TGTGCCAGCAGCTTAAACGGGCAGGGGGGAATCGATGAGCAGTTCTTC.

J is TRBJ1-2 and V is TRBV4-2; 7 positions agree with TRBD1. This CDR3 contains 15 residues. The germline V gene encodes CDR1 LGHNA and CDR2 YNFKEQ. Trimming at V came to 1 base and at J to 4 bases, leaving 6 bases not matched to a gene. The CDR3 region is CASSQVSDRSYGYTF. CDR3 sequence (DNA): TGTGCCAGCAGCCAAGTCTCGGACAGGTCCTATGGCTACACCTTC.

The rearrangement joins TRBV28 to TRBJ1-5; maybe TRBD1 (5 bases). Trimming removed 2 bases at V and 1 base at J, with 12 bases between. CDR1 MDHEN and CDR2 SYDVKM come from the germline V gene. CDR3 length: 16 residues. The DNA of the CDR3 is TGTGCCAGCAGTTTAAGTATGGGGCCAAGCAATCAGCCCCAGCATTTT. Translated, it gives CASSLSMGPSNQPQHF.

This clone was detected a few times. The gene calls are TRBV2 and TRBJ1-2, with 9 bases that match TRBD1. This CDR3 has 15 residues. Germline lookup yields CDR1 SNHLY and CDR2 FYNNEI. Trimming at V came to 9 bases and at J to 1 base, leaving 9 bases not matched to a gene. The CDR3 bases are TGTGCCAGACAAATGACAGGGGGAGGTAACTATGGCTACACCTTC. This sequence encodes CARQMTGGGNYGYTF.

The chain uses TRBV11-2 and TRBJ2-2; 9 nucleotides match TRBD2. CDR1 and CDR2 (germline): SGHAT, FQNNGV. This CDR3 is built from 16 residues. Trimming at V came to 5 bases and at J to 4 bases, leaving 8 bases not matched to a gene. CDR3 bases: TGTGCCAGCAGCATCGGACTAGCGCTAGGCACCGGGGAGCTGTTTTTT. Encoded protein: CASSIGLALGTGELFF.

The chain recombines TRBV29-1 with TRBJ1-2; 9 nucleotides match TRBD1. V trimming: 7 bases; J trimming: 3 bases; junction bases outside the gene matches: 12. Germline assignment: CDR1 SQVTM and CDR2 ANQGSEA. The CDR3 sequence is 15 residues long. CDR3 nucleotides: TGCAGCGGCCCTCTTCGACAGGGGGGAGACTATGGCTACACCTTC. Its translation is CSGPLRQGGDYGYTF.

CDR3 loop: CASSEMDTANTEAFF. As DNA, the CDR3 is TGTGCCAGCAGTGAAATGGACACCGCGAACACTGAAGCTTTCTTT. This rearrangement joins TRBV6-1 to TRBJ1-1; the D gene is possibly TRBD1 (5 bases). The CDR3 spans 15 residues. V was shortened by 2 bases and J by 1 base, with 11 bases between the two germline ends. Looked up from germline, CDR1 is MNHNS and CDR2 is SASEGT.